This entry lists 28 T cell receptor beta chains sequenced from one sample in a study of T cells in Graves' hyperthyroidism and ophthalmopathy. Amplification of TCR beta CDR3 regions was performed using RNA transcripts as template. Primed by the HTBI set, a first-round RT-PCR was run on the TCR CDR3. TCRdb used MiXCR to reprocess the multiplex PCR reads, holding one entry per CDR3 protein. The table records approximately 620,000 distinct CDR3 sequences, 15% to 20% of them present only once. Sequencing input: blood. These receptors came from a woman aged 40 to 50 with Graves' ophthalmopathy.

This clonotype was seen more than once but under ten times. The chain recombines TRBV20-1 with TRBJ2-6, with TRBD1 matching over 12 bases. V gave up 5 bases and J gave up 3 bases; unmatched junction bases: 8. Germline assignment: CDR1 DFQATT and CDR2 SNEGSKA (reference sequence). This CDR3 spans 17 amino acids. The CDR3 region has the DNA TGCAGTGCTCTCCGGGGACAGGGGGCAGGTGGGGCCAACGTCCTGACTTTC. It yields the protein CSALRGQGAGGANVLTF.

This clonotype was picked up a small number of times. This sequence joins TRBV29-1 and TRBJ1-2; 7 bases fit TRBD1. This CDR3 has 13 amino acids. After removal of 0 bases from V and 5 bases from J, the junction contained 3 bases not matched to a gene. The V gene's germline CDR1 is SQVTM and CDR2 ANQGSEA. Written as DNA, the CDR3 is TGCAGCGTTGAAGAAGGGACAGTTTATGGCTACACCTTC. Amino acid sequence: CSVEEGTVYGYTF.

This clonotype was observed a handful of times. The rearrangement links TRBV7-9 to TRBJ2-1, with 13 nucleotides matching TRBD2. With V trimmed by 5 bases and J by 3 bases, 4 bases remained unmatched. The CDR3 length is 16 residues. Germline values: CDR1 SEHNR, CDR2 FQNEAQ (reference sequence). The DNA for the CDR3 is TGTGCCAGCAGCGAACTAGCGGGGGGGATCTACAATGAGCAGTTCTTC. This translates into CASSELAGGIYNEQFF.

On this clonotype itself: A much larger clone differs by one base, so this may be a read error. The gene calls are TRBV18 and TRBJ1-4; D gene unclear. CDR1 is KGHSH and CDR2 is LQKENI in the germline V gene. The CDR3 has 15 amino acids. CDR3 bases: TGTGCCAGCCCACCGGATAGGTCAACTAATGAAAAACTGTTTTTT. Protein product: CASPPDRSTNEKLFF.

The V and J genes are TRBV7-8 and TRBJ2-1; D uncertain. The CDR3 consists of 16 residues. Germline CDR1 SGHVS, CDR2 FQNEAQ. The V end was cut by 1 base, the J end by 10 bases, with 20 bases between. The CDR3 sequence is CASSLEPKYLIGEQFF. The CDR3 DNA follows: TGTGCCAGCAGCTTAGAACCGAAATACCTAATCGGGGAGCAGTTCTTC. Drawing the rest from reference TRBV7-8 and TRBJ2-1, the complete variable domain is GAGVSQSPRYKVAKRGQDVALRCDPISGHVSLFWYQQALGQGPEFLTYFQNEAQLDKSGLPSDRFFAERPEGSVSTLKIQRTQQEDSAVYLCASSLEPKYLIGEQFFGPGTRLTVL.

This clonotype was picked up many times. The rearrangement uses TRBV7-9 and TRBJ2-5; the match to TRBD1 covers 7 bases. The CDR3 has 15 amino acids. Unmatched junction bases numbered 3, after V lost 1 base and J lost 1 base. Germline V gene lookup returns CDR1 SEHNR and CDR2 FQNEAQ (reference sequence). The CDR3 loop is CASSLGGGLQETQYF. CDR3 nucleotide sequence: TGTGCCAGCAGCTTAGGAGGGGGCCTCCAAGAGACCCAGTACTTC.

This clonotype was seen ten or more times. The chain recombines TRBV15 with TRBJ1-5, with D perhaps matching TRBD1 (5 bases). The germline V gene has CDR1 LNHNV and CDR2 YYDKDF (reference sequence). Trimming took off 0 bases at V and 4 bases at J, with 19 bases between the two ends. The CDR3 sequence is 18 residues long. The CDR3 nucleotides are TGTGCCACCAGCAGAGATTCGACAGACGGTTACTATAATCAGCCCCAGCATTTT. It translates to CATSRDSTDGYYNQPQHF.

This clonotype has a handful of counts. CDR3 bases: TGTGCCAGCAGTTTTCGTCAGGGGAACTATGGCTACACCTTC. Protein product: CASSFRQGNYGYTF. This chain connects TRBV27 to TRBJ1-2, with D tentatively TRBD1 (6 bases). The CDR3 extends over 14 amino acids. The germline V and J ends were trimmed by 3 bases and 2 bases, with 10 bases remaining between them. CDR1 and CDR2 from the germline V gene are MNHEY and SMNVEV (reference sequence).

This clonotype occurred many times. The chain couples TRBV11-2 to TRBJ2-5, with TRBD2 identical over 16 bases. The germline V gene encodes CDR1 SGHAT and CDR2 FQNNGV. Unmatched junction bases numbered 6, after V lost 6 bases and J lost 5 bases. The CDR3 is 16 residues long. CDR3 bases: TGTGCCAGCAGGGGGACTAGCGGGAGGGCCGGGGAGACCCAGTACTTC. It specifies CASRGTSGRAGETQYF.

V and J are TRBV12-3 or TRBV12-4 and TRBJ1-1, with 7 bases aligning to TRBD1. The CDR3 is made up of 13 amino acids. V dropped 5 bases and J dropped 5; count of bases not matched to a gene: 5. The CDR3: CASSRRGWTEAFF. In DNA form, the CDR3 reads TGTGCCAGCAGTCGCAGGGGGTGGACTGAAGCTTTCTTT.

A word on this clonotype: A much larger clone sits a single nucleotide away, making a read error possible. This chain connects TRBV7-6 to TRBJ2-1; 7 bases are a match to TRBD2. The CDR3 totals 15 residues. V shed 5 bases and J 2 bases; nucleotides not matched to a gene: 6. The germline CDR1 and CDR2 sequences are SGHVS and FNYEAQ. The CDR3 DNA sequence: TGTGCCAGCAGCCCCGAGGCGGGGGCCTACAATGAGCAGTTCTTC. This encodes CASSPEAGAYNEQFF.

This clonotype was seen many times. The chain couples TRBV20-1 to TRBJ1-5; possible D gene TRBD1, 5 bases. CDR3 size: 14 residues. Germline-derived CDR1 and CDR2 are DFQATT and SNEGSKA (reference sequence). Trimming removed 6 bases at V and 5 bases at J, with 17 bases between. The CDR3: CSATGTPRDQPQHF. The DNA for the CDR3 is TGCAGTGCAACCGGGACCCCCCGCGATCAGCCCCAGCATTTT.

The count of this clonotype is one. The gene calls are TRBV18 and TRBJ2-2, with 9 bases identical to TRBD1. Trimming cost V 5 bases and J 4 bases; bases outside gene matches: 5. This CDR3 spans 15 amino acids. Germline lookup yields CDR1 KGHSH and CDR2 LQKENI. The CDR3 sequence is CASSGGQGGTGELFF. CDR3 DNA sequence: TGTGCCAGCTCAGGGGGACAGGGTGGCACCGGGGAGCTGTTTTTT.

This clonotype turned up a few times. One base away lies a much larger clone, so this may be a sequencing read error. The chain links TRBV2 to TRBJ2-5; D is uncertain. The germline gives CDR1 SNHLY, CDR2 FYNNEI. This CDR3 is built from 12 residues. The CDR3 sequence: CACSEQQETQYF. The CDR3 DNA sequence: TGTGCCTGCAGTGAACAGCAAGAGACCCAGTACTTC.

This clonotype was seen ten or more times. The genes are TRBV5-8 and TRBJ2-3, with 9 positions matching TRBD1. Germline values: CDR1 SGHTS, CDR2 YDEGEE. After removal of 3 bases from V and 5 bases from J, the junction contained 7 bases not matched to a gene. The CDR3 length is 15 residues. CDR3 residues: CASSSTGGLGDTQYF. The CDR3 bases are TGTGCCAGCAGCTCGACAGGGGGTCTTGGAGATACGCAGTATTTT.

This clonotype was seen ten or more times. V and J are TRBV28 and TRBJ2-3; D perhaps matches TRBD1 (6 bases). The CDR3 sequence is 16 residues long. Germline V gene data show CDR1 as MDHEN and CDR2 as SYDVKM. Trimming shortened V by 1 base and J by 0 bases, and 11 bases separated the two germline ends. CDR3 amino acids: CASSLSGDTSTDTQYF. The DNA for the CDR3 is TGTGCCAGCAGTTTATCAGGGGACACGAGCACAGATACGCAGTATTTT.

This clonotype has more than one count but fewer than ten. The J gene is TRBJ2-1, the V gene TRBV12-3 or TRBV12-4; 8 positions match TRBD2. This CDR3 spans 18 amino acids. V lost 4 bases to trimming and J lost 1 base; unmatched junction nucleotides: 12. CDR3 DNA sequence: TGTGCCAGCAGTTCACGGGGGGGGACTAGTGGGTCCTACAATGAGCAGTTCTTC. Encoded protein: CASSSRGGTSGSYNEQFF.

This clonotype occurred a few times. The junction differs from germline at one of its ends, possibly a read error. The rearrangement uses TRBV3-1 and TRBJ1-1, with a tentative D call TRBD1 (6 bases). Germline V CDR1 and CDR2: LGHDT, YNNKEL (reference sequence). This CDR3 is built from 15 residues. The CDR3: CAGSQDHGGGAEAFF. The CDR3, as DNA: TGTGCCGGCAGCCAAGATCACGGAGGGGGGGCCGAAGCTTTCTTT.

Ten or more counts support this clonotype. The chain uses TRBV28 and TRBJ2-5; 8 bases are shared with TRBD1. J gave up 13 bases and V 3 bases, and 10 bases lay outside the gene matches. The germline CDR1 and CDR2 sequences are MDHEN and SYDVKM. There are 13 residues in the CDR3. This CDR3 is CASSFSDRESLYF. In nucleotides, the CDR3 is TGTGCCAGCAGTTTCTCGGACAGGGAGTCTCTGTACTTC.

This clonotype was seen a handful of times. The rearrangement links TRBV12-3 or TRBV12-4 to TRBJ2-2; TRBD2 matches 13 bases. The CDR3 totals 18 residues. V lost 6 bases, J lost 6 bases, and 13 bases stayed unmatched. CDR3 in amino acids: CASRGLAGRSGGPGELFF. The CDR3 DNA reads TGTGCCAGCAGGGGACTAGCGGGACGGTCGGGCGGTCCCGGGGAGCTGTTTTTT.

This clonotype showed up just a few times. V gene TRBV6-2 or TRBV6-3 combines with J gene TRBJ2-5; TRBD1 matches 9 bases. The CDR3 has 15 amino acids. CDR1 MNHEY and CDR2 SVGEGT come from the germline V gene. Trimming at V came to 1 base and at J to 5 bases, leaving 5 bases not matched to a gene. CDR3 region: CASSYLDRGSETQYF. The DNA of the CDR3 is TGTGCCAGCAGTTACTTGGACAGGGGCTCGGAGACCCAGTACTTC.

This clonotype was observed a few times. DNA of the CDR3: TGTGCCAGCAGCCCCACCGGGACAGGTAACACTGAAGCTTTCTTT. Protein product: CASSPTGTGNTEAFF. The genes are TRBV7-3 and TRBJ1-1, with 8 bases fitting TRBD1. CDR1 is SGHTA, CDR2 FQGTGA, per germline. CDR3 length: 15 amino acids. Unmatched junction bases numbered 7, after V lost 5 bases and J lost 2 bases.

This clonotype was detected many times. V is TRBV7-9 and J is TRBJ2-2; 7 bases are shared with TRBD1. The germline gives CDR1 SEHNR, CDR2 FQNEAQ (reference sequence). V was clipped by 6 bases and J by 4 bases; unmatched bases: 5. The CDR3 is 14 residues long. CDR3 in DNA: TGTGCCAGCAGACCCGGACAGGTCACCGGGGAGCTGTTTTTT. This encodes CASRPGQVTGELFF.

This clonotype came up a few times. The rearrangement uses TRBV7-3 and TRBJ2-1; D remains ambiguous. CDR1 is SGHTA, CDR2 FQGTGA, per germline. CDR3 length: 13 amino acids. V was clipped by 5 bases and J by 8 bases, with 13 bases between them. The CDR3 coding sequence is TGTGCCAGCAGCCCGGCCCTCTTGGATGAGCAGTTCTTC. Amino acids: CASSPALLDEQFF.

This clonotype occurred many times. The chain links TRBV30 to TRBJ2-4; 10 nucleotides match TRBD1. The V segment lost 1 base and the J segment 6 bases; nucleotides outside the gene matches: 3. CDR3 length: 14 residues. Looked up from germline, CDR1 is GTSNPN and CDR2 is SVGIG (reference sequence). As DNA, the CDR3 is TGTGCCTGGAGTGGGGGACAGGGGAGAAACATTCAGTACTTC. It yields the protein CAWSGGQGRNIQYF.

The chain carries TRBV11-2 and TRBJ2-3, with 12 bases lining up with TRBD2. CDR3 length: 19 residues. The germline gives CDR1 SGHAT, CDR2 FQNNGV. With 2 bases clipped from V and 6 bases from J, the junction kept 15 bases outside the gene matches. This chain's CDR3 is CASSLFPPLAGGVIDTQYF. CDR3 DNA sequence: TGTGCCAGCAGCTTATTCCCCCCGCTAGCGGGGGGGGTCATCGATACGCAGTATTTT.

The rearrangement joins TRBV6-1 to TRBJ2-2; perhaps D is TRBD1 or TRBD2 (6 bases each). This CDR3 is built from 16 residues. Germline V gives CDR1 MNHNS, CDR2 SASEGT. Trimming stripped 1 base from V and 3 bases from J, with 12 bases between. The CDR3 spells CASSEGGDTYTGELFF. CDR3 coding DNA: TGTGCCAGCAGTGAAGGGGGGGACACATACACCGGGGAGCTGTTTTTT.

The chain carries TRBV24-1 and TRBJ1-6, with no clear D. V was shortened by 0 bases and J by 0 bases, with 11 bases between the two germline ends. This CDR3 region has 18 residues. Germline V gives CDR1 KGHDR, CDR2 SFDVKD. The CDR3 protein is CATSDLGRRSSYNSPLHF. The CDR3 coding sequence is TGTGCCACCAGTGATTTGGGCAGGCGGAGCTCCTATAATTCACCCCTCCACTTT.